These T cell receptor beta chains were read from a single sample in a study of T-cell memory formation after mild COVID-19. TCRdb independently ran MiXCR on the 5' RACE reads; one entry per CDR3 protein. The data show 310,000 or so distinct CDR3 sequences, less than 20% seen once. The sequenced sample was PBMCs or a T cell subset sorted from them (not recorded which). The receptors derive from a young man who had mild COVID-19 (a few samples of this study predate the infection). Cell type and time point are not known. Each CDR3 is given with its conserved first and last residue. A D gene is named only where the DNA matches it firmly. Expanded clones are given a class, and other clones once, few, many or no size at all.

cdr3_aa: CASSFTDEQYF
cdr3_nt: TGTGCCAGCAGTTTCACCGACGAGCAGTACTTC
v_call: TRBV5-4
clone_size: few
d_call: .
j_call: TRBJ2-7

cdr3_aa: CASSLPGGPEAFF
cdr3_nt: TGTGCCAGCAGTTTGCCGGGAGGGCCTGAAGCTTTCTTT
v_call: TRBV27
clone_size: few
d_call: .
j_call: TRBJ1-1

cdr3_aa: CSVDYREETQYF
cdr3_nt: TGCAGCGTTGACTACAGAGAAGAGACCCAGTACTTC
v_call: TRBV29-1
clone_size: .
d_call: .
j_call: TRBJ2-5

cdr3_aa: CASSSPPPSSYEQYF
cdr3_nt: TGTGCCAGCAGCTCCCCTCCGCCGAGCTCCTACGAGCAGTACTTC
v_call: TRBV7-6
clone_size: many
d_call: .
j_call: TRBJ2-7

cdr3_aa: CASSFIGLAGYQETQYF
cdr3_nt: TGTGCCAGCAGTTTTATAGGACTAGCGGGGTACCAAGAGACCCAGTACTTC
v_call: TRBV12-3/TRBV12-4
clone_size: once
d_call: TRBD2
j_call: TRBJ2-5

cdr3_aa: CASSLQGLAGGYTGELFF
cdr3_nt: TGTGCCAGCAGTCTCCAGGGACTAGCGGGGGGGTACACCGGGGAGCTGTTTTTT
v_call: TRBV27
clone_size: few
d_call: TRBD2
j_call: TRBJ2-2

cdr3_aa: CASSLAVGQGREQYF
cdr3_nt: TGTGCCAGCAGCTTAGCGGTGGGACAGGGTCGCGAGCAGTACTTC
v_call: TRBV7-8
clone_size: .
d_call: TRBD1
j_call: TRBJ2-7

cdr3_aa: CASSLVAGWTNTIYF
cdr3_nt: TGTGCCAGCAGCTTAGTGGCAGGGTGGACGAACACCATATATTTT
v_call: TRBV7-2
clone_size: few
d_call: .
j_call: TRBJ1-3

cdr3_aa: CASSVAGAKETQYF
cdr3_nt: TGTGCCAGCAGTGTCGCGGGGGCAAAAGAGACCCAGTACTTC
v_call: TRBV2
clone_size: few
d_call: .
j_call: TRBJ2-5

cdr3_aa: CASSQETITRPFAQLFF
cdr3_nt: TGCGCCAGCAGCCAAGAGACTATTACCCGGCCCTTTGCCCAACTGTTTTTT
v_call: TRBV4-1
clone_size: .
d_call: .
j_call: TRBJ1-4

cdr3_aa: CASSSTADYGYTF
cdr3_nt: TGTGCCAGCAGTTCGACAGCTGACTATGGCTACACCTTC
v_call: TRBV12-3/TRBV12-4
clone_size: few
d_call: .
j_call: TRBJ1-2

cdr3_aa: CASSPTGIRTSEQYF
cdr3_nt: TGTGCCAGCAGCCCGACAGGGATTCGTACATCGGAGCAGTACTTC
v_call: TRBV7-9
clone_size: many
d_call: TRBD1
j_call: TRBJ2-7

cdr3_aa: CASSLAGAQGRETQYF
cdr3_nt: TGTGCCAGCAGCTTGGCGGGGGCGCAGGGGAGGGAGACCCAGTACTTC
v_call: TRBV7-3
clone_size: few
d_call: .
j_call: TRBJ2-5

cdr3_aa: CASSASTRQETQYF
cdr3_nt: TGTGCCAGCAGTGCCTCGACTCGGCAAGAGACCCAGTACTTC
v_call: TRBV12-3/TRBV12-4
clone_size: .
d_call: .
j_call: TRBJ2-5

cdr3_aa: CASRFAGTLYEQYF
cdr3_nt: TGTGCCAGCAGGTTTGCCGGGACTCTCTACGAGCAGTACTTC
v_call: TRBV6-5
clone_size: .
d_call: .
j_call: TRBJ2-7

cdr3_aa: CASTLGGRGETQYF
cdr3_nt: TGCGCCAGCACTCTTGGGGGGCGAGGGGAGACCCAGTACTTC
v_call: TRBV5-1
clone_size: .
d_call: .
j_call: TRBJ2-5

cdr3_aa: CASSLERTTQETQYF
cdr3_nt: TGTGCCAGCAGCTTAGAGAGGACTACCCAAGAGACCCAGTACTTC
v_call: TRBV7-9
clone_size: .
d_call: .
j_call: TRBJ2-5

cdr3_aa: CASSLAVKKTGAEDEKLFF
cdr3_nt: TGTGCCAGCAGTTTAGCCGTGAAGAAGACGGGGGCGGAAGATGAAAAACTGTTTTTT
v_call: TRBV7-6
clone_size: .
d_call: .
j_call: TRBJ1-4